The 30 T cell receptor beta chains in this list originate from one sample, sequenced in a study of blood T cell repertoires in COVID-19. Only in-frame clones appear in the TCRdb table, and some are missing; sequencing was by immunoSEQ multiplex PCR. The table has about 91,000 clones, around 88% seen once. Sequenced input: peripheral blood. These receptors were collected from a woman aged 70-85 years with acute or convalescent COVID-19.

This clone was observed once. The same CDR3 also results from other DNA sequences found in this sample. The chain joins TRBV12-3 or TRBV12-4 to TRBJ1-1, with a weak D call TRBD1 (5 bases). Trimming stripped 1 base from V and 6 bases from J, with 6 bases between. This CDR3 contains 12 residues. The CDR3 coding sequence is TGTGCCAGCAGTTTAGGACAGTCTGAAGCTTTCTTT. This sequence encodes CASSLGQSEAFF.

The chain links TRBV24-1 to TRBJ2-1, with D possibly being TRBD1 (6 bases). The CDR3 contains 13 residues. V was clipped by 5 bases and J by 5 bases, with 9 bases between them. CDR1 and CDR2 (germline): KGHDR, SFDVKD. CDR3 sequence (DNA): TGTGCCACCAGTGTCGCAGGGGACAATGAGCAGTTCTTC. Its translation: CATSVAGDNEQFF.

As regards this clone: Mismatch with germline at one junction end may stem from a read error. The rearrangement joins TRBV6-1 to TRBJ1-5, with TRBD1 matching over 7 bases. Germline V CDR1 and CDR2: MNHNS, SASEGT. CDR3 size: 15 residues. CDR3 region: CASREGTDSNQPQHF. The DNA of the CDR3 is TGTGCCAGCAGGGAAGGGACAGATAGCAATCAGCCCCAGCATTTT.

The V and J genes are TRBV5-1 and TRBJ1-6; 10 bases match TRBD1. This CDR3 contains 17 residues. Germline trimming cut 4 bases from V and 7 bases from J; bases unmatched to any gene: 11. Germline CDR1 is SGHRS and CDR2 is YFSETQ. CDR3 sequence reads: CASSPLPRDRGNSPLHF. In DNA form, the CDR3 reads TGCGCCAGCAGCCCTCTTCCCCGGGACAGGGGAAATTCACCCCTCCACTTT.

The chain uses TRBV19 and TRBJ2-2; no clear D gene. This CDR3 is built from 16 residues. Germline V gives CDR1 LNHDA, CDR2 SQIVND (reference sequence). Trimming removed 3 bases at V and 4 bases at J, with 15 bases between. CDR3 sequence: CASSIMRGSGTGELFF. CDR3 nucleotide sequence: TGTGCCAGTAGTATTATGAGAGGTTCGGGCACCGGGGAGCTGTTTTTT.

This chain uses TRBV3-1 (or the pseudogene TRBV3-2) with TRBJ2-5, with 8 bases fitting TRBD2. CDR1 and CDR2 from the germline V gene are LGHDT and YNNKEL (reference sequence). The junction had 13 bases not matched to a gene; V was cut back by 10 bases and J by 6 bases. This CDR3 has 14 residues. CDR3 residues: CATTVTSDSQTQYF. CDR3 coding DNA: TGTGCCACCACCGTGACTAGCGATAGTCAGACCCAGTACTTC.

This CDR3 reads CASSNTSWDRGGYTF. CDR3 sequence (DNA): TGTGCCAGCAGCAATACCTCCTGGGACAGGGGCGGCTACACCTTC. V is TRBV7-9 and J is TRBJ1-2; 10 nucleotides match TRBD1. The ends lost 5 bases at V and 8 bases at J; junction bases unmatched: 11. Germline V lookup: CDR1 SEHNR, CDR2 FQNEAQ (reference sequence). CDR3 size: 15 residues.

This clone was observed a few times. The J gene is TRBJ1-5, the V gene TRBV6-5; 10 bases align to TRBD1. V lost 6 bases, J lost 6 bases, and 8 bases stayed unmatched. The CDR3 is 15 residues long. Germline CDR1 MNHEY, CDR2 SVGAGI. The CDR3 here is CASRKDRGSSQPQHF. The DNA of the CDR3 is TGTGCCAGCAGAAAGGACAGGGGGTCTTCTCAGCCCCAGCATTTT.

CDR3 in DNA: TGCGCCAGCAGCTTGAGACTTATGGACTATGGCTACACCTTC. Translating it yields CASSLRLMDYGYTF. The V gene is TRBV5-1, the J gene TRBJ1-2; D is uncertain. Germline V gives CDR1 SGHRS, CDR2 YFSETQ. This CDR3 contains 14 residues. V gave up 1 base and J gave up 3 bases, with 10 bases separating them. Combining the CDR3 with reference TRBV5-1 and TRBJ1-2 gives the whole variable domain KAGVTQTPRYLIKTRGQQVTLSCSPISGHRSVSWYQQTPGQGLQFLFEYFSETQRNKGNFPGRFSGRQFSNSRSEMNVSTLELGDSALYLCASSLRLMDYGYTFGSGTRLTVV.

V gene TRBV7-2 combines with J gene TRBJ2-5; 9 bases map to TRBD2. The junction had 16 bases not matched to a gene; V was cut back by 3 bases and J by 5 bases. CDR3 length equals 18 residues. CDR1 and CDR2 (germline): SGHTA, FQGNSA. CDR3 DNA: TGTGCCAGCAGCTTGGGGTTTGCGGGCGGGAGGGCCGGTGAGACCCAGTACTTC. This gives the protein CASSLGFAGGRAGETQYF.

The chain combines TRBV5-1 with TRBJ2-1; 11 nucleotides line up with TRBD2. J lost 10 bases, V lost 4 bases, and 13 bases had no gene match. There are 16 residues in the CDR3. Looked up from germline, CDR1 is SGHRS and CDR2 is YFSETQ. In DNA, the CDR3 is TGCGCCAGCAGCATTAGCGGGGGGGCTCTCAAAGTAGAGCAGTTCTTC. It yields the protein CASSISGGALKVEQFF.

V is TRBV6-5 and J is TRBJ2-2; tentatively, D is TRBD1 (6 bases). Trimming shortened V by 8 bases and J by 6 bases, and 16 bases separated the two germline ends. Germline values: CDR1 MNHEY, CDR2 SVGAGI. This CDR3 is 14 amino acids long. The CDR3 bases are TGTGCCAGCCTTCCAGGGGCGTTCGCCGGGGAGCTGTTTTTT. Amino acid sequence: CASLPGAFAGELFF.

The CDR3 here is CASSFSGYEQYF. The CDR3 nucleotides are TGTGCCAGCAGCTTTTCGGGTTACGAGCAGTACTTC. V is TRBV7-9 and J is TRBJ2-7; D not resolved. Trimming took 3 bases from V and 4 from J, leaving 7 bases between them. The CDR3 runs 12 residues. Looked up from germline, CDR1 is SEHNR and CDR2 is FQNEAQ (reference sequence). The full variable domain, with the rest looked up from reference TRBV7-9 and TRBJ2-7, is DTGVSQNPRHKITKRGQNVTFRCDPISEHNRLYWYRQTLGQGPEFLTYFQNEAQLEKSRLLSDRFSAERPKGSFSTLEIQRTEQGDSAMYLCASSFSGYEQYFGPGTRLTVT.

This clone has only a few counts. The chain has TRBV28 and TRBJ1-2, with TRBD1 matching 7 bases. Germline lookup yields CDR1 MDHEN and CDR2 SYDVKM. This CDR3 spans 11 amino acids. V gave up 5 bases and J gave up 12 bases; unmatched junction bases: 6. CDR3 in DNA: TGTGCCAGCAGTACGCGGGGACAGCACACCTTC. As protein: CASSTRGQHTF.

The V gene is TRBV5-1, the J gene TRBJ2-3, with 12 bases matching TRBD2. Germline CDR1 and CDR2: SGHRS and YFSETQ. The CDR3 runs to 18 residues. V lost 1 base, J lost 5 bases, and 11 bases stayed unmatched. DNA for the CDR3: TGCGCCAGCAGCTTGAGTGGGCTAGCGGGAGGGAGTCGAGATACGCAGTATTTT. Protein product: CASSLSGLAGGSRDTQYF.

The rearrangement joins TRBV19 to TRBJ1-1; D gene uncertain. V shed 1 base and J shed 10 bases, with 19 bases lying between them. The CDR3 sequence is 15 residues long. CDR1 is LNHDA and CDR2 is SQIVND in the germline V gene (reference sequence). DNA of the CDR3: TGTGCCAGTAGTATAGTCGAGGGTCGGATAACGGGAGCTTTCTTT. It specifies CASSIVEGRITGAFF.

The CDR3 region is CASSLGAGNNYGYTF. The CDR3 nucleotides read TGCGCCAGCAGCTTGGGGGCAGGAAACAACTATGGCTACACCTTC. V gene TRBV5-1 combines with J gene TRBJ1-2; D not resolved. The ends were cut back, 0 bases at V and 2 bases at J, with 11 bases in the middle. The CDR3 is 15 residues long. From germline, CDR1 is SGHRS and CDR2 YFSETQ.

The genes are TRBV6-5 and TRBJ2-5; 7 bases fit TRBD2. CDR3 size: 15 residues. With V trimmed by 2 bases and J by 2 bases, 5 bases remained unmatched. Germline CDR1 is MNHEY and CDR2 is SVGAGI. This CDR3 is CASSYGGGRQETQYF. CDR3 coding DNA: TGTGCCAGCAGTTACGGGGGGGGGAGGCAAGAGACCCAGTACTTC.

The V and J genes are TRBV19 and TRBJ2-3; 11 nucleotides agree with TRBD2. The CDR3 sequence is 16 residues long. V dropped 6 bases and J dropped 2; count of bases not matched to a gene: 7. Germline CDR1 and CDR2: LNHDA and SQIVND (reference sequence). In DNA, the CDR3 is TGTGCCAGTAGCCGGGGACTAGCGGTCCTCACAGATACGCAGTATTTT. Its translation is CASSRGLAVLTDTQYF.

The chain employs TRBV5-6 and TRBJ2-6; D perhaps matches TRBD2 (5 bases). V was clipped by 3 bases and J by 0 bases, with 16 bases between them. Looked up from germline, CDR1 is SGHDT and CDR2 is YYEEEE. The CDR3 sequence is 18 residues long. In nucleotides, the CDR3 is TGTGCCAGCAGCTCACTAAATCGGGATAACTCTGGGGCCAACGTCCTGACTTTC. Translation gives CASSSLNRDNSGANVLTF.

V is TRBV18 and J is TRBJ2-3; maybe TRBD2 (5 bases). Germline V CDR1 and CDR2: KGHSH, LQKENI. The length of the CDR3 is 16 residues. Trimming shortened V by 9 bases and J by 4 bases, and 23 bases separated the two germline ends. CDR3 DNA: TGTGCCAGTTCGAACCGACGCGGGCCAGTATCAGATACGCAGTATTTT. Encoded protein: CASSNRRGPVSDTQYF.

The V and J genes are TRBV12-3 or TRBV12-4 and TRBJ2-5, with 8 bases aligning to TRBD1. This CDR3 comprises 13 residues. V trimming: 7 bases; J trimming: 7 bases; junction bases outside the gene matches: 8. The CDR3, as DNA: TGTGCCAGCACTCAACAGACAGGGGCGACCCAGTACTTC. This gives the protein CASTQQTGATQYF.

The chain couples TRBV5-1 to TRBJ2-7, with a weak D call TRBD2 (6 bases). The CDR3 sequence is 15 residues long. V lost 0 bases to trimming and J lost 2 bases, with 12 bases between them. The V gene's germline CDR1 is SGHRS and CDR2 YFSETQ. CDR3 amino acids: CASSLASGEAYEQYF. For the CDR3, the DNA is TGCGCCAGCAGCTTGGCATCGGGGGAGGCCTACGAGCAGTACTTC.

This chain links TRBV30 with TRBJ1-3, with D hard to call. V was trimmed by 0 bases and J by 2 bases, leaving 14 bases between them. In germline, CDR1 is GTSNPN, CDR2 SVGIG (reference sequence). This CDR3 has 16 amino acids. The CDR3 here is CAWSVLAGVTGNTIYF. For the CDR3, the DNA is TGTGCCTGGAGTGTACTGGCCGGGGTCACTGGAAACACCATATATTTT.

The chain recombines TRBV7-9 with TRBJ1-1; maybe TRBD1 (6 bases). Trimming stripped 4 bases from V and 5 bases from J, with 8 bases between. The CDR3 covers 12 residues. Germline V gene data show CDR1 as SEHNR and CDR2 as FQNEAQ (reference sequence). This chain's CDR3 is CASSWGQTEAFF. The CDR3 region has the DNA TGTGCCAGCAGCTGGGGGCAGACTGAAGCTTTCTTT.

The CDR3 loop reads CASSIYRGRTEAFF. The CDR3 DNA follows: TGTGCCAGCAGTATATACAGGGGAAGGACTGAAGCTTTCTTT. V gene TRBV28 combines with J gene TRBJ1-1; 7 nucleotides match TRBD1. From germline, CDR1 is MDHEN and CDR2 SYDVKM. The CDR3 is made up of 14 amino acids. V was clipped by 5 bases and J by 5 bases; unmatched bases: 8.

V gene TRBV19 combines with J gene TRBJ1-1; D may be TRBD1 (5 bases). CDR1 is LNHDA and CDR2 is SQIVND in the germline V gene (reference sequence). This CDR3 has 14 amino acids. V shed 5 bases and J shed 7 bases, with 17 bases lying between them. This CDR3 reads CASSYGQHGNEAFF. The CDR3 region has the DNA TGTGCCAGTAGTTACGGACAACACGGAAATGAAGCTTTCTTT. Variable domain in full (rest from reference TRBV19 and TRBJ1-1): DGGITQSPKYLFRKEGQNVTLSCEQNLNHDAMYWYRQDPGQGLRLIYYSQIVNDFQKGDIAEGYSVSREKKESFPLTVTSAQKNPTAFYLCASSYGQHGNEAFFGQGTRLTVV.

This rearrangement joins TRBV12-3 or TRBV12-4 to TRBJ1-5; no clear D gene. V lost 8 bases to trimming and J lost 5 bases, with 10 bases between them. This CDR3 has 12 amino acids. In DNA, the CDR3 is TGTGCCAGCCGGGTGGGAGATCAGCCCCAGCATTTT. Amino acid sequence: CASRVGDQPQHF.

The V call is TRBV25-1, the J call TRBJ2-3, with 8 bases matching TRBD1. This CDR3 has 16 amino acids. Germline values: CDR1 MGHDK, CDR2 SYGVNS. J lost 0 bases, V lost 5 bases, and 7 bases had no gene match. The CDR3 bases are TGTGCCAGCAGTCCCCCAGGGGGCCCTAGCACAGATACGCAGTATTTT. Translated: CASSPPGGPSTDTQYF.

This chain connects TRBV4-1 to TRBJ1-1; 9 positions match TRBD1. Unmatched junction bases numbered 8, after V lost 4 bases and J lost 5 bases. The CDR3 runs to 15 residues. Germline CDR1 and CDR2: MGHRA and YSYEKL. The CDR3 region has the DNA TGCGCCAGCAGCCCAACAGGGGGCGCAGGAACTGAAGCTTTCTTT. Translation: CASSPTGGAGTEAFF.